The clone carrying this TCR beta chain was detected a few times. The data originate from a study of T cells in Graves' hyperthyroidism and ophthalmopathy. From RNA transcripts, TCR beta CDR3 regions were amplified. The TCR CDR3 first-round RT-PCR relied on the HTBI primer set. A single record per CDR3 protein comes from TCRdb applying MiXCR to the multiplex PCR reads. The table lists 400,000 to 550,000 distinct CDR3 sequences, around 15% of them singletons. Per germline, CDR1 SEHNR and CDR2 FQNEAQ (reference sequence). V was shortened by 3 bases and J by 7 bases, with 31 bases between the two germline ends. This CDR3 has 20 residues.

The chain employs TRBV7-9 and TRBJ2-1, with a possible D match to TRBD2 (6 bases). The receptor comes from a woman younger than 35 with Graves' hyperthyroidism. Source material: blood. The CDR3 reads CASSFGRGQVLIAGSNEQFF. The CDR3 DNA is TGTGCCAGCAGCTTCGGAAGGGGTCAGGTCCTGATCGCCGGGAGTAATGAGCAGTTCTTC.